The present entry profiles one T cell receptor beta chain with its context. The data originate from a study of control samples from healthy donors and cancer patients. Clones were sequenced by immunoSEQ multiplex PCR, and TCRdb holds only the in-frame ones, with some missing. The sample contains over 120,000 clones, about 95% of which appear only once. Trimming shortened V by 0 bases and J by 0 bases, and 8 bases separated the two germline ends. The CDR3 consists of 15 residues. The V gene's germline CDR1 is MNHEY and CDR2 SVGAGI. Sequencing input: PBMCs. The clonotype comes from a man in his 60s with colorectal cancer. The chain joins TRBV6-5 to TRBJ1-2, with D unclear. The CDR3 spells CASSYSYRTNYGYTF. The CDR3, as DNA: TGTGCCAGCAGTTACTCGTACAGAACTAACTATGGCTACACCTTC.